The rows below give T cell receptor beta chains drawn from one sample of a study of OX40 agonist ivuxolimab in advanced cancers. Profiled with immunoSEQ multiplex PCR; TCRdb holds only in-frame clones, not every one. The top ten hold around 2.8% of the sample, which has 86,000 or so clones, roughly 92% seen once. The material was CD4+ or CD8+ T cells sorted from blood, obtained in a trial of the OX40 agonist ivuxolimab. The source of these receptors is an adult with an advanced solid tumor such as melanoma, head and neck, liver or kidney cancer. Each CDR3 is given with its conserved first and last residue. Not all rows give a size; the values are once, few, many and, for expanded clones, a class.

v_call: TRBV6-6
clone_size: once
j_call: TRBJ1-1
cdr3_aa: CASSLPLEAFF

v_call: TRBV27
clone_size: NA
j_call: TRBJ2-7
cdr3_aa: CASRGDRRYEQYF

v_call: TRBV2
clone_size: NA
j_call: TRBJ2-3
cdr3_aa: CASSGLAGGRDTQYF

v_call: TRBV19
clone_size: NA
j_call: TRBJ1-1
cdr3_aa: CASLRRGLNTEAFF

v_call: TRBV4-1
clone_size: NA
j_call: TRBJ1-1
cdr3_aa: CASCDRGDDTDSVAFF

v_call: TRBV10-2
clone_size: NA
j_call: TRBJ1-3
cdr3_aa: CASSEYSGNTIYF

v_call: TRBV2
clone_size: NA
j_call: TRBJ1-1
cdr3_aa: CASSVGANTEAFF

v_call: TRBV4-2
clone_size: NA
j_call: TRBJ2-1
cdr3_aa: CASSPGAVSSYNEQFF

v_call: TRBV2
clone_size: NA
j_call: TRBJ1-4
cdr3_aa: CASGDSYNEKLFF

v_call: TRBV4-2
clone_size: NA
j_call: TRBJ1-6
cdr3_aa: CASSQEARSDNSPLHF

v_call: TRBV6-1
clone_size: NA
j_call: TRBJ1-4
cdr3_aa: CASNDRGTNEKLFF

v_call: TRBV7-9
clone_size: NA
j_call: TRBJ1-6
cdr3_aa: CASSLRDRGSPLHF

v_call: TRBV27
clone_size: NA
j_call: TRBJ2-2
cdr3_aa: CASSFEGPSNTGELFF

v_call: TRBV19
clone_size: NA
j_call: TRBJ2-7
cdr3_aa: CASSIVFTSGEQYF

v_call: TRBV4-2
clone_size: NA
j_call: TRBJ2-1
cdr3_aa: CASSEYNEQFF

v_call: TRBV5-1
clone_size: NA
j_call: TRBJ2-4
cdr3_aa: CASSSRQGAKENIQYF

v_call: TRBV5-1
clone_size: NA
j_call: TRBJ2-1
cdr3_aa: CASSLGPWRDAYNEQFF

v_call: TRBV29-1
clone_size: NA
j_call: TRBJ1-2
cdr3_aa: CSVDIPGSRLTF

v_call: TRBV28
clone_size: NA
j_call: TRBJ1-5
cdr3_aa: CASSLSLQPQHF

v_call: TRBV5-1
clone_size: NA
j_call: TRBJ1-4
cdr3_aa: CASSAGTGDYEKLFF

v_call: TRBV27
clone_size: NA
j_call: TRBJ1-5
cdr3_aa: CASSLYQNNQPQHF

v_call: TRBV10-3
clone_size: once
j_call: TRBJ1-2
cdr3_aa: CAIRGGGGYTF

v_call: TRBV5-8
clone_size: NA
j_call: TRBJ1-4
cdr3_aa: CASPPKDTYEKLFF

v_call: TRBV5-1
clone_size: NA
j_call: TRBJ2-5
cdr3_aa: CASSQRQETQYF

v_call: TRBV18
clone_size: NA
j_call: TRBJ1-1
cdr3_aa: CASSPDRVNTEAFF

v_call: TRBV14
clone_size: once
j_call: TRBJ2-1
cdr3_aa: CASSLRHSSYNEQFF

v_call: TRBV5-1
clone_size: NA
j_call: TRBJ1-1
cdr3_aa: CASSLAAGANTEAFF

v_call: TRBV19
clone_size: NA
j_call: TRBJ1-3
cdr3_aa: CASGYGNTIYF

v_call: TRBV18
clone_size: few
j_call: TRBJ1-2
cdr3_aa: CASSPPGINYGYTF